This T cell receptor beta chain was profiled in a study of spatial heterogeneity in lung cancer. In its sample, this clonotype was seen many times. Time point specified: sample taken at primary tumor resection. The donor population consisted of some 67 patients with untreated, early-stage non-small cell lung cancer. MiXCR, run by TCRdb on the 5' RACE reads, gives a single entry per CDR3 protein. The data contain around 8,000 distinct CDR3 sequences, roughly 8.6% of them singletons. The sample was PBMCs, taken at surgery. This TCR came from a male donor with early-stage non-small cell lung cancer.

DNA of the CDR3: TGCAGTGCTGGGCCGGTGGCTGGAAACACCATATATTTT. Its protein product is CSAGPVAGNTIYF. This chain joins TRBV20-1 and TRBJ1-3; D unresolved. This CDR3 has 13 amino acids. Germline assignment: CDR1 DFQATT and CDR2 SNEGSKA (reference sequence). Deletions cut 5 bases from V and 2 bases from J, with 10 bases between.